The 24 T cell receptor beta chains listed next were all sequenced from one sample in a study of CD8 T cells in Susac syndrome. Reverse transcription of about 0.5 to 1 ug RNA was carried out with random hexamers. In TCRdb, the immunoSEQ multiplex PCR reads were re-called with MiXCR into one record per CDR3 protein. The data contain 120,000 or so distinct CDR3 sequences, over 85% of them singletons. The material sequenced was CD8+ T cells from PBMCs. Receptor source: a human donor with Susac syndrome.

V usage is TRBV7-2 and J usage is TRBJ2-3; D is possibly TRBD2 (6 bases). There are 16 residues in the CDR3. V was cut by 1 base and J by 1 base, with 12 bases left in between. Germline V lookup: CDR1 SGHTA, CDR2 FQGNSA. This CDR3 is CASSLVGGAGTDTQYF. The CDR3 DNA sequence: TGTGCCAGCAGCTTAGTCGGAGGGGCAGGCACAGATACGCAGTATTTT.

This chain links TRBV12-3 or TRBV12-4 with TRBJ2-1; 10 nucleotides line up with TRBD2. CDR3 length: 15 residues. V lost 3 bases to trimming and J lost 8 bases; unmatched junction nucleotides: 7. The CDR3 region has the DNA TGTGCCAGCAGTTTCGGCGCTAGCGGGAGCGATGAGCAGTTCTTC. It translates to CASSFGASGSDEQFF.

The chain combines TRBV12-3 or TRBV12-4 with TRBJ1-6, with 8 nucleotides matching TRBD1. V trimming: 4 bases; J trimming: 7 bases; junction bases outside the gene matches: 15. This CDR3 spans 18 amino acids. The CDR3 nucleotides are TGTGCCAGCAGTTCCCTACCGACCAGACAGGGGAAAAATTCACCCCTCCACTTT. Translated: CASSSLPTRQGKNSPLHF.

The V and J genes are TRBV6-5 and TRBJ1-2, with unresolved D. Germline lookup yields CDR1 MNHEY and CDR2 SVGAGI. V lost 8 bases and J 0 bases, leaving 10 bases between the germline ends. The CDR3 consists of 13 residues. CDR3 protein: CASRTNTNYGYTF. Written as DNA, the CDR3 is TGTGCCAGCCGAACCAATACTAACTATGGCTACACCTTC.

V is TRBV6-4 and J is TRBJ2-1; 12 bases match TRBD2. This CDR3 has 15 residues. Looked up from germline, CDR1 is MRHNA and CDR2 is SNTAGT. The ends lost 5 bases at V and 8 bases at J; junction bases unmatched: 7. The CDR3 bases are TGTGCCAGCAGTCCTACTAGCGGGGGGATGGATGAGCAGTTCTTC. It is translated as CASSPTSGGMDEQFF.

This clonotype has just one count. The V gene is TRBV30, the J gene TRBJ2-7, with 8 bases aligning to TRBD2. CDR1 and CDR2 (germline): GTSNPN, SVGIG (reference sequence). The trim removed 3 bases at V and 4 bases at J, leaving 5 bases unmatched. The CDR3 is 13 amino acids. CDR3 region: CAWSVSGKYEQYF. The CDR3 coding sequence is TGTGCCTGGAGCGTTAGCGGGAAATACGAGCAGTACTTC.

The rearrangement links TRBV12-3 or TRBV12-4 to TRBJ2-7; 7 bases fit TRBD1. The CDR3 is 12 amino acids. The ends lost 4 bases at V and 5 bases at J; junction bases unmatched: 2. The CDR3 is CASSSTGDEQYF. CDR3 bases: TGTGCCAGCAGTTCCACAGGGGACGAGCAGTACTTC.

The chain uses TRBV5-4 and TRBJ2-7; D unresolved. CDR3 length: 11 residues. Germline-derived CDR1 and CDR2 are SGHNT and YYREEE (reference sequence). Trimming took off 0 bases at V and 5 bases at J, with 3 bases between the two ends. This chain's CDR3 is CASSLENEQYF. The DNA of the CDR3 is TGTGCCAGCAGCTTGGAAAACGAGCAGTACTTC.

The chain employs TRBV12-3 or TRBV12-4 and TRBJ1-5; 8 nucleotides agree with TRBD1. The CDR3 totals 14 residues. V lost 3 bases to trimming and J lost 6 bases; unmatched junction nucleotides: 4. The CDR3 reads CASSFGQGVQPQHF. The DNA for the CDR3 is TGTGCCAGCAGTTTCGGACAGGGCGTTCAGCCCCAGCATTTT.

In regard to this clonotype: The DNA is omitted, as the CDR3 cannot be located on it reliably, and the CDR3 follows TCRdb's listing. The chain combines TRBV15 with TRBJ2-1; TRBD1 is taken as the D call from the table, unchecked against the DNA. The CDR3 extends over 15 residues, inclusive of both ends. Germline CDR1 is LNHNV and CDR2 is YYDKDF (reference sequence). CDR3 in amino acids: CATSSVGGGSYNEQF.

The chain joins TRBV12-3 or TRBV12-4 to TRBJ1-2; perhaps TRBD1 as D (6 bases). The CDR3 spans 16 residues. V gave up 3 bases and J gave up 6 bases, with 20 bases separating them. The CDR3 reads CASSFAALTGHHGYTF. CDR3 DNA sequence: TGTGCCAGCAGTTTTGCCGCCCTTACGGGACATCATGGCTACACCTTC.

The chain is built from TRBV6-1 and TRBJ2-7, with a tentative D call TRBD2 (5 bases). Trimming shortened V by 5 bases and J by 3 bases, and 20 bases separated the two germline ends. This CDR3 region has 16 residues. CDR1 and CDR2 from the germline V gene are MNHNS and SASEGT. CDR3 bases: TGTGCCAGCAGTCCCCAGTTAATAGCGACTTTCTACGAGCAGTACTTC. This gives the protein CASSPQLIATFYEQYF.

The chain combines TRBV6-4 with TRBJ2-3; D is uncertain. This CDR3 spans 12 amino acids. V was pared by 2 bases and J by 5 bases, with 5 bases between. Per the germline V gene, CDR1 is MRHNA and CDR2 is SNTAGT. CDR3: CASSDAEDTQYF. The CDR3 nucleotides are TGTGCCAGCAGTGACGCGGAAGATACGCAGTATTTT.

This chain joins TRBV20-1 and TRBJ1-1; tentatively, D is TRBD1 (5 bases). The germline V gene encodes CDR1 DFQATT and CDR2 SNEGSKA (reference sequence). V lost 0 bases, J lost 0 bases, and 11 bases lay in between. The CDR3 totals 15 residues. This CDR3 is CSARDEGFMNTEAFF. CDR3 sequence (DNA): TGCAGTGCTAGAGACGAGGGGTTTATGAACACTGAAGCTTTCTTT.

This chain joins TRBV2 and TRBJ1-1; D is perhaps TRBD1 (5 bases). This CDR3 region has 14 residues. Germline-derived CDR1 and CDR2 are SNHLY and FYNNEI. Trimming took off 3 bases at V and 4 bases at J, with 12 bases between the two ends. The CDR3 nucleotides read TGTGCCAGCAGTGATTTGGTCAGGGCCACTGAAGCTTTCTTT. Amino acids: CASSDLVRATEAFF.

The chain combines TRBV5-5 with TRBJ1-2; D remains unclear. Trimming left V 2 bases short and J 4 bases short, with 9 bases between. Germline V gene lookup returns CDR1 SGHKS and CDR2 YYEKEE (reference sequence). This CDR3 has 13 amino acids. As DNA, the CDR3 is TGTGCCAGCAGCTTCCGAGAACCCTATGGCTACACCTTC. It codes for CASSFREPYGYTF.

The chain couples TRBV12-3 or TRBV12-4 to TRBJ2-1; no firm D call. This CDR3 spans 13 amino acids. Deletions cut 10 bases from V and 0 bases from J, with 10 bases between. The CDR3 sequence is CATRSPSYNEQFF. Here the CDR3 DNA reads TGTGCCACGAGATCGCCCTCCTACAATGAGCAGTTCTTC.

CDR3 sequence reads: CASSYTGRNTEAFF. The CDR3 DNA is TGTGCCAGCAGCTACACAGGGAGAAACACTGAAGCTTTCTTT. This sequence joins TRBV27 and TRBJ1-1; possibly TRBD1 for D (6 bases). The ends were cut back, 6 bases at V and 2 bases at J, with 13 bases in the middle. Germline V gene lookup returns CDR1 MNHEY and CDR2 SMNVEV (reference sequence). The CDR3 totals 14 residues.

This clonotype was observed a single time. The chain has TRBV19 and TRBJ1-5, with D hard to call. Deletions cut 4 bases from V and 3 bases from J, with 13 bases between. Germline V lookup: CDR1 LNHDA, CDR2 SQIVND (reference sequence). The CDR3 runs to 15 residues. As DNA, the CDR3 is TGTGCCAGTAGTACCGACGGCTCTGACAATCAGCCCCAGCATTTT. Amino acid sequence: CASSTDGSDNQPQHF.

The chain links TRBV10-3 to TRBJ2-5, with 9 bases aligning to TRBD1. Germline V gene sequence: CDR1 ENHRY, CDR2 SYGVKD. Trimming at V came to 6 bases and at J to 4 bases, leaving 12 bases not matched to a gene. The CDR3 is 16 residues long. CDR3: CAIRGEQGALGETQYF. The CDR3 region has the DNA TGTGCCATCAGGGGGGAACAGGGGGCGCTAGGAGAGACCCAGTACTTC.

The J gene is TRBJ2-3, the V gene TRBV6-1; 9 positions agree with TRBD2. J was trimmed by 0 bases and V by 8 bases; bases with no gene match: 6. This CDR3 is 15 amino acids long. The germline CDR1 and CDR2 sequences are MNHNS and SASEGT. The CDR3 DNA is TGTGCCAGCTCAAGACTAGCGGAGAGCACAGATACGCAGTATTTT. It codes for CASSRLAESTDTQYF.

The rearrangement uses TRBV7-2 and TRBJ2-7; D might be TRBD2 (6 bases). Germline-derived CDR1 and CDR2 are SGHTA and FQGNSA. The CDR3 is made up of 14 amino acids. Between the trimmed V and J ends, which lost 6 bases and 1 base, there was a span of 13 bases. The CDR3: CASRGGAGSYEQYF. In nucleotides, the CDR3 is TGTGCCAGCAGAGGAGGTGCGGGGTCCTACGAGCAGTACTTC.

This chain links TRBV9 with TRBJ2-1; D remains unclear. This CDR3 has 15 residues. Per the germline V gene, CDR1 is SGDLS and CDR2 is YYNGEE. The V and J ends lost 4 bases and 4 bases respectively, with 15 bases between them. CDR3 amino acids: CASSPVSTSYNEQFF. The CDR3 DNA sequence: TGTGCCAGCAGCCCCGTCTCTACCTCATACAATGAGCAGTTCTTC.

The chain recombines TRBV27 with TRBJ1-4; TRBD1 might be the D (5 bases). With 5 bases removed from V and 0 bases from J, the gap between germline ends came to 13 bases. CDR3 size: 16 residues. CDR1 MNHEY and CDR2 SMNVEV come from the germline V gene (reference sequence). The CDR3 DNA reads TGTGCCAGCAGTATCGGGGGAGAGGCAACTAATGAAAAACTGTTTTTT. It translates to CASSIGGEATNEKLFF. Based on the CDR3 plus reference TRBV27 and TRBJ1-4, the full variable domain is EAQVTQNPRYLITVTGKKLTVTCSQNMNHEYMSWYRQDPGLGLRQIYYSMNVEVTDKGDVPEGYKVSRKEKRNFPLILESPSPNQTSLYFCASSIGGEATNEKLFFGSGTQLSVL.